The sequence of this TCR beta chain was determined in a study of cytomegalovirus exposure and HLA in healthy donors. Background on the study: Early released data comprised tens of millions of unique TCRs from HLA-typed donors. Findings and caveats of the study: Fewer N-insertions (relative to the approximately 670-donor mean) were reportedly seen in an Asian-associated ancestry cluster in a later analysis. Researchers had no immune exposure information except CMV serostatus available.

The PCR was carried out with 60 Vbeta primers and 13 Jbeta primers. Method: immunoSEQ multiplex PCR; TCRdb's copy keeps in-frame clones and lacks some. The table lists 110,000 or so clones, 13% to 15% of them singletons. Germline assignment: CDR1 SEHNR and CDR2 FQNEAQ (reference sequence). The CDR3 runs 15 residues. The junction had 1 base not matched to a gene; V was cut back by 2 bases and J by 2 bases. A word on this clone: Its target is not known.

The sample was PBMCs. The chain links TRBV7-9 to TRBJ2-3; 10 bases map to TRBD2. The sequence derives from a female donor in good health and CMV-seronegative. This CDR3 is CASSLTSGVTDTQYF. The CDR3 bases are TGTGCCAGCAGCTTAACTAGCGGGGTCACAGATACGCAGTATTTT.